Included here is one T cell receptor (beta chain) sequence, with context. Its specificity is unknown. A much larger clone differs by one base, so this may be a read error. It was considered stable Graves' hyperthyroidism when ophthalmopathy did not progress within 18 months. A patient was excluded if there was uncontrolled infection, other autoimmune disease, pregnancy or lactation. The TCR beta CDR3 regions underwent amplification using RNA transcripts as the source. The HTBI set primed first-round TCR CDR3 RT-PCR. TCRdb fed the multiplex PCR reads into MiXCR, producing one record per CDR3 protein. The table includes about 400,000 distinct CDR3 sequences, 20% to 30% detected once. The data are from a study of T cells in Graves' hyperthyroidism and ophthalmopathy. Across the whole study: Peripheral blood specimens were obtained at initial diagnosis, prior to any treatment.

Points from the study as a whole: Separating ophthalmopathy from stable hyperthyroidism was achieved by a 13 V-J model.

The CDR3 runs to 16 residues. Germline V gives CDR1 MDHEN, CDR2 SYDVKM. The V gene is TRBV28, the J gene TRBJ2-5; D could derive from TRBD1 or TRBD2 (7 bases each). The sequence was collected from a man over 45 with Graves' hyperthyroidism. The sample comprised blood. The CDR3 nucleotides are TGTGCCAGCAGTTTGGAGGGGGCGGGGGTACAAGGGACCCAGTACTTC. As protein: CASSLEGAGVQGTQYF.